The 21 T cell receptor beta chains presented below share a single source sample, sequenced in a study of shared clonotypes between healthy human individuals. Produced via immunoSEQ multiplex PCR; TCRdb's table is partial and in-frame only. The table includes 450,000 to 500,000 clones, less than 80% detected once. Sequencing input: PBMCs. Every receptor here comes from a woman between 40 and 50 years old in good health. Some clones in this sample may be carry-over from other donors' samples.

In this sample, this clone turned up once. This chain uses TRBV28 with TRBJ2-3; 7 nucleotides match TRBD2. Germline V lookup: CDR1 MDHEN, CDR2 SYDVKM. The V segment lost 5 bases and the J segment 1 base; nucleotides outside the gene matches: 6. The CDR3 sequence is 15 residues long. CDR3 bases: TGTGCCAGCAGTGTTCTAGCGGAAGGCACAGATACGCAGTATTTT. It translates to CASSVLAEGTDTQYF.

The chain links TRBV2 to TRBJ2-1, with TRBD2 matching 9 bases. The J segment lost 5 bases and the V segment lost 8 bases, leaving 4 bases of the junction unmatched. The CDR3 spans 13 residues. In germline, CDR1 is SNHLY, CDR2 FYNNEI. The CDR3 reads CASRLAGNNEQFF. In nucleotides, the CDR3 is TGTGCCAGCCGGCTAGCGGGGAACAATGAGCAGTTCTTC.

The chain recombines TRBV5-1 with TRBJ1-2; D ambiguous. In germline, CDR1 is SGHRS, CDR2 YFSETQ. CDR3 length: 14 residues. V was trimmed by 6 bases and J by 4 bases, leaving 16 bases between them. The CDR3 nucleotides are TGCGCCAGCAAATCTCCTACACCAGCCTATGGCTACACCTTC. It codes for CASKSPTPAYGYTF.

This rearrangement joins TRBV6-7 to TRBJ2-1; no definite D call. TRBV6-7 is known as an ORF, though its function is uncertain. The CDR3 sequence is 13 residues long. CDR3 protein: CALSPDSYNEQFF. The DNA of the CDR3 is TGTGCTCTCAGCCCTGATTCCTACAATGAGCAGTTCTTC.

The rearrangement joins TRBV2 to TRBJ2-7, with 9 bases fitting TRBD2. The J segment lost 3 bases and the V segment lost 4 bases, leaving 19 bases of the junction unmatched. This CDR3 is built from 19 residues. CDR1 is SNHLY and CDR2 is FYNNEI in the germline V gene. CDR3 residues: CASSVLAGSRTSWYYEQYF. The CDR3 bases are TGTGCCAGCAGTGTTCTAGCGGGATCTCGGACGTCTTGGTACTACGAGCAGTACTTC.

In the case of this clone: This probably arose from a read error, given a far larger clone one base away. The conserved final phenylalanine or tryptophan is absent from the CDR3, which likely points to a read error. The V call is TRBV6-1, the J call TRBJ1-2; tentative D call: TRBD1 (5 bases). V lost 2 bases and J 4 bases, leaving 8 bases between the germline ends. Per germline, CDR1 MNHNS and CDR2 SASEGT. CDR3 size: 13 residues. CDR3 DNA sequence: TGTGCCAGCAGTGAACAGGGTATCTATGGCTACACCATC. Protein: CASSEQGIYGYTI.

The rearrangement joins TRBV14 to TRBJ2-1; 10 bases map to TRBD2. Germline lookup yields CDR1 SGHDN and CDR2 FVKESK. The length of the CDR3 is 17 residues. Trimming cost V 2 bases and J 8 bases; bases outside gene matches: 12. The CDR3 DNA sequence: TGTGCCAGCAGCCAATTTCGGACTAGCGGCCGAGGGCATGAGCAGTTCTTC. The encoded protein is CASSQFRTSGRGHEQFF. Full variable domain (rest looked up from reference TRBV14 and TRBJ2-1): EAGVTQFPSHSVIEKGQTVTLRCDPISGHDNLYWYRRVMGKEIKFLLHFVKESKQDESGMPNNRFLAERTGGTYSTLKVQPAELEDSGVYFCASSQFRTSGRGHEQFFGPGTRLTVL.

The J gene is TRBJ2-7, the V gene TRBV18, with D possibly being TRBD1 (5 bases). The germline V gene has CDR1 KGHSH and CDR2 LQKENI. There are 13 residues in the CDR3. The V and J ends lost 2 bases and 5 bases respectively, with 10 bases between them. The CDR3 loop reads CASSPTQGHEQYF. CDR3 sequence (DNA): TGTGCCAGCTCACCAACGCAGGGCCACGAGCAGTACTTC.

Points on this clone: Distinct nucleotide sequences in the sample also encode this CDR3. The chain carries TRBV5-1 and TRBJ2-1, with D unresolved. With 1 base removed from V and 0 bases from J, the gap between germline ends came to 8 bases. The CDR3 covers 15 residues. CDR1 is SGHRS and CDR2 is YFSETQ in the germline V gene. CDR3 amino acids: CASSLNADSYNEQFF. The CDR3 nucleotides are TGCGCCAGCAGCTTGAACGCCGACTCCTACAATGAGCAGTTCTTC.

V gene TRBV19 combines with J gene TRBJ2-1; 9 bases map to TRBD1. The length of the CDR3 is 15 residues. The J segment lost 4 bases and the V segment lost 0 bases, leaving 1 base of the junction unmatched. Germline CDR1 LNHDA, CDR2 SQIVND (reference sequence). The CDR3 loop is CASSIEDRGYNEQFF. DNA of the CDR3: TGTGCCAGTAGTATAGAGGACAGGGGATACAATGAGCAGTTCTTC. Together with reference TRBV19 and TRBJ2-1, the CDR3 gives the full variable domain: DGGITQSPKYLFRKEGQNVTLSCEQNLNHDAMYWYRQDPGQGLRLIYYSQIVNDFQKGDIAEGYSVSREKKESFPLTVTSAQKNPTAFYLCASSIEDRGYNEQFFGPGTRLTVL.

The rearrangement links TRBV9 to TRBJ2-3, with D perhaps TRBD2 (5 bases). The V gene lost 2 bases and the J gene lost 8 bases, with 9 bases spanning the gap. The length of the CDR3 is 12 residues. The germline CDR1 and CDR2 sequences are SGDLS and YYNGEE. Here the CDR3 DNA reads TGTGCCAGCAGCGTGGGCAGCGGTACGCAGTATTTT. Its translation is CASSVGSGTQYF.

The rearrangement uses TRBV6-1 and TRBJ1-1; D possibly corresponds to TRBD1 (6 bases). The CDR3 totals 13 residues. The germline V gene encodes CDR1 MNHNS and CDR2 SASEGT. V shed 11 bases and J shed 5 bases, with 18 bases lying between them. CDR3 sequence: CAGKASGATEAFF. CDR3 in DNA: TGTGCCGGAAAAGCGTCAGGGGCAACTGAAGCTTTCTTT.

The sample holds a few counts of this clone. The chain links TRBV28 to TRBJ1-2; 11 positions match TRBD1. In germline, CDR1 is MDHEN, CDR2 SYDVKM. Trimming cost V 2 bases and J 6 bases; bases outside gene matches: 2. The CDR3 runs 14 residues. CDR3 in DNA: TGTGCCAGCAGTTTACTGGGACAGGGGGATGGCTACACCTTC. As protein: CASSLLGQGDGYTF.

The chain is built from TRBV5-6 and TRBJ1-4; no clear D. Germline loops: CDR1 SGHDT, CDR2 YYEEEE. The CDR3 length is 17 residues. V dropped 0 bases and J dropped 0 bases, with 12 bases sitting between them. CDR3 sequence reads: CASSLGVGSSTNEKLFF. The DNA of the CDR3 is TGTGCCAGCAGCTTGGGGGTCGGCAGCTCAACTAATGAAAAACTGTTTTTT. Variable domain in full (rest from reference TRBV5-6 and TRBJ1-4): DAGVTQSPTHLIKTRGQQVTLRCSPKSGHDTVSWYQQALGQGPQFIFQYYEEEERQRGNFPDRFSGHQFPNYSSELNVNALLLGDSALYLCASSLGVGSSTNEKLFFGSGTQLSVL.

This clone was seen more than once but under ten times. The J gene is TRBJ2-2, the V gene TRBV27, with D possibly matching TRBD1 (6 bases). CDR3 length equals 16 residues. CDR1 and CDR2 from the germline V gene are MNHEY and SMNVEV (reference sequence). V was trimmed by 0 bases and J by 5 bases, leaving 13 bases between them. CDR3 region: CASSLSFRGGTGELFF. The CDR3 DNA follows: TGTGCCAGCAGTTTATCTTTCAGGGGCGGGACCGGGGAGCTGTTTTTT.

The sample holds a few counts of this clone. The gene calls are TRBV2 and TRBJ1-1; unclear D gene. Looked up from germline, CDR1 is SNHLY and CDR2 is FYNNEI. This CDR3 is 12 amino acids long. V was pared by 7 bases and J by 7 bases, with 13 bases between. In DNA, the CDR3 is TGTGCCAGCAACAGACTTTCTCGTGAAGCTTTCTTT. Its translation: CASNRLSREAFF.

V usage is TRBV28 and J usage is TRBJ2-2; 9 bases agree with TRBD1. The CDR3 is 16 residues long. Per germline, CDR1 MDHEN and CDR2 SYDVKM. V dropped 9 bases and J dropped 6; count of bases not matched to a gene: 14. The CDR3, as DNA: TGTGCCAGGACCGGGTCAGCCGGGACAGGGTCCGGGGAGCTGTTTTTT. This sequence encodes CARTGSAGTGSGELFF. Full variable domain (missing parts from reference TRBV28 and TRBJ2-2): DVKVTQSSRYLVKRTGEKVFLECVQDMDHENMFWYRQDPGLGLRLIYFSYDVKMKEKGDIPEGYSVSREKKERFSLILESASTNQTSMYLCARTGSAGTGSGELFFGEGSRLTVL.

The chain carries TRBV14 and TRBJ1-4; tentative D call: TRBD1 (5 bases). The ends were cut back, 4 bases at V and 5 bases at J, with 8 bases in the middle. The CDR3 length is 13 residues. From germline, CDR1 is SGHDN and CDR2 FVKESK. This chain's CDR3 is CASSRGGNEKLFF. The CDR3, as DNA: TGTGCCAGCAGCCGGGGGGGAAATGAAAAACTGTTTTTT.

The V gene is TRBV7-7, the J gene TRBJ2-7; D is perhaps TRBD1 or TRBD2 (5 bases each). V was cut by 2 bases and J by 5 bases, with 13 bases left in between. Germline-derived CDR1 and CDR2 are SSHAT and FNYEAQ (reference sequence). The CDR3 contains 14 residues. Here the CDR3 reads CASSLSSGAHEQYF. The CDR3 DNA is TGTGCCAGCAGCTTATCATCCGGGGCCCACGAGCAGTACTTC.

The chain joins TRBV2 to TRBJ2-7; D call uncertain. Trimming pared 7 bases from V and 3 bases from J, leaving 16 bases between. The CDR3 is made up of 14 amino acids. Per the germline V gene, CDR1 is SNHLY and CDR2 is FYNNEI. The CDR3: CASTARQTDYEQYF. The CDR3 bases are TGTGCCAGCACAGCGAGACAAACCGACTACGAGCAGTACTTC.

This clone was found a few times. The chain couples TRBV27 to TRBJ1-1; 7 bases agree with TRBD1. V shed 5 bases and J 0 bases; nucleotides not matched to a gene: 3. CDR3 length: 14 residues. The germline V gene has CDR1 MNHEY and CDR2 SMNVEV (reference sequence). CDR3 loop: CASSTTGMNTEAFF. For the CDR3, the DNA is TGTGCCAGCAGTACGACAGGGATGAACACTGAAGCTTTCTTT.